The 16 T cell receptor beta chains in this list originate from one sample, sequenced in a study of blood T cells in healthy people across ages. With a J-beta primer mix and a sample-barcoded 5' primer, a second PCR ran 7 to 11 cycles. TCRdb recomputed calls from the 5' RACE reads with MiXCR, one row per CDR3 protein. This table has about 830,000 distinct CDR3 sequences, around 62% appearing once. The sequenced material came from blood. The receptors here all came from a man aged 30 to 45 in good health.

The chain links TRBV27 to TRBJ2-7, with TRBD1 matching over 10 bases. With 5 bases clipped from V and 3 bases from J, the junction kept 10 bases outside the gene matches. CDR3 length: 16 amino acids. Germline CDR1 and CDR2: MNHEY and SMNVEV (reference sequence). Written as DNA, the CDR3 is TGTGCCAGCAGTACTGCCCGGGACAGGGGAATCTACGAGCAGTACTTC. It codes for CASSTARDRGIYEQYF.

CDR3 in DNA: TGCAGCGTTGACGCGGGGTTAGGACAGCCCCAGCATTTT. Amino acids: CSVDAGLGQPQHF. The V and J genes are TRBV29-1 and TRBJ1-5; no definite D call. This CDR3 spans 13 amino acids. Trimming shortened V by 3 bases and J by 7 bases, and 13 bases separated the two germline ends. The germline V gene encodes CDR1 SQVTM and CDR2 ANQGSEA.

The genes are TRBV5-4 and TRBJ2-1; tentatively, D is TRBD2 (6 bases). V lost 0 bases to trimming and J lost 3 bases, with 13 bases between them. The CDR3 runs to 16 residues. CDR1 is SGHNT, CDR2 YYREEE, per germline (reference sequence). CDR3 region: CASSLESGSIYNEQFF. The CDR3 DNA is TGTGCCAGCAGCTTGGAGAGCGGGTCCATCTACAATGAGCAGTTCTTC. Based on the CDR3 plus reference TRBV5-4 and TRBJ2-1, the full variable domain is ETGVTQSPTHLIKTRGQQVTLRCSSQSGHNTVSWYQQALGQGPQFIFQYYREEENGRGNFPPRFSGLQFPNYSSELNVNALELDDSALYLCASSLESGSIYNEQFFGPGTRLTVL.

The J gene is TRBJ2-1, the V gene TRBV6-5, with D perhaps given as TRBD1 or TRBD2 (5 bases each). From germline, CDR1 is MNHEY and CDR2 SVGAGI. The CDR3 runs to 15 residues. The V and J ends lost 6 bases and 2 bases respectively, with 14 bases between them. DNA of the CDR3: TGTGCCAGCAGCCTGGGACCCGCCGCCTACAATGAGCAGTTCTTC. Translating gives CASSLGPAAYNEQFF.

The chain combines TRBV28 with TRBJ2-7; 7 bases agree with TRBD2. The CDR3 contains 14 residues. The germline V gene has CDR1 MDHEN and CDR2 SYDVKM. V trimming: 6 bases; J trimming: 1 base; junction bases outside the gene matches: 6. The CDR3 sequence is CASRAPGGSYEQYF. The CDR3 DNA reads as TGTGCCAGCAGGGCTCCGGGGGGTTCCTACGAGCAGTACTTC.

This clonotype has only one observation. This chain links TRBV4-2 with TRBJ2-3; 13 bases line up with TRBD2. The CDR3 extends over 16 amino acids. Unmatched junction bases numbered 4, after V lost 3 bases and J lost 4 bases. Germline loops: CDR1 LGHNA, CDR2 YNFKEQ. CDR3 residues: CASSQTSGGSADTQYF. CDR3 DNA sequence: TGTGCCAGCAGCCAGACTAGCGGGGGGTCTGCAGATACGCAGTATTTT.

This chain joins TRBV20-1 and TRBJ2-3; D may match TRBD1 or TRBD2 (5 bases each). Germline-derived CDR1 and CDR2 are DFQATT and SNEGSKA (reference sequence). The CDR3 extends over 14 amino acids. V was cut by 3 bases and J by 4 bases, with 14 bases left in between. The CDR3 nucleotides read TGCAGTGCTAGCCCATCAATGGGGGCAGATACGCAGTATTTT. Encoded protein: CSASPSMGADTQYF.

The rearrangement links TRBV6-1 to TRBJ2-7; 11 nucleotides align to TRBD2. Losses at the gene ends were 11 bases for V and 3 bases for J; bases not matched to a gene: 30. CDR3 length equals 21 residues. CDR1 and CDR2 (germline): MNHNS, SASEGT. The CDR3 coding sequence is TGTGCCGGCACCCAACGGGAGCCAAATTTAGCGGGGGGGCAAATAGTCTACGAGCAGTACTTC. Its translation: CAGTQREPNLAGGQIVYEQYF.

This chain links TRBV7-2 with TRBJ1-5; TRBD1 might be the D (5 bases). CDR3 length: 17 amino acids. The germline gives CDR1 SGHTA, CDR2 FQGNSA. The V end was cut by 0 bases, the J end by 1 base, with 13 bases between. CDR3 DNA sequence: TGTGCCAGCAGCTTAGCAGGGTCGGGGGGGAGCAATCAGCCCCAGCATTTT. Translated, it gives CASSLAGSGGSNQPQHF.

This sequence joins TRBV28 and TRBJ1-5, with D hard to call. The CDR3 has 15 amino acids. Germline values: CDR1 MDHEN, CDR2 SYDVKM. V lost 6 bases and J 5 bases, leaving 17 bases between the germline ends. This CDR3 is CASSRTARGYQPQHF. The CDR3 DNA follows: TGTGCCAGCAGCCGAACCGCGCGGGGATATCAGCCCCAGCATTTT.

The gene calls are TRBV27 and TRBJ2-1; no clear D. The V end was cut by 7 bases, the J end by 10 bases, with 14 bases between. Germline V gives CDR1 MNHEY, CDR2 SMNVEV (reference sequence). This CDR3 has 12 residues. This chain's CDR3 is CASNNLRREQFF. CDR3 coding DNA: TGTGCCAGCAACAATCTCCGCAGGGAGCAGTTCTTC.

The CDR3 region has the DNA TGTGCCAGCAGCCGGGGGGGCCATGGCACAGATACGCAGTATTTT. Translated: CASSRGGHGTDTQYF. The chain links TRBV7-3 to TRBJ2-3; 8 positions agree with TRBD2. V dropped 5 bases and J dropped 1; count of bases not matched to a gene: 5. CDR3 size: 15 residues. CDR1 is SGHTA and CDR2 is FQGTGA in the germline V gene.

This clonotype has only a few counts. The chain carries TRBV13 and TRBJ1-6; 9 bases align to TRBD1. J gave up 10 bases and V 6 bases, and 7 bases lay outside the gene matches. CDR3 size: 14 residues. From germline, CDR1 is PRHDT and CDR2 FYEKMQ (reference sequence). The CDR3 here is CASSYDRGGSPLHF. CDR3 bases: TGTGCCAGCAGTTATGACAGGGGGGGCTCACCCCTCCACTTT.

Concerning this clonotype: The junction differs from germline at one of its ends, possibly a read error. The chain is built from TRBV28 and TRBJ2-3; 8 nucleotides match TRBD2. The CDR3 loop spans 16 amino acids. In germline, CDR1 is MDHEN, CDR2 SYDVKM. CDR3 region: CAGSGGGRGAVFTQYF. The CDR3 coding sequence is TGTGCCGGCAGTGGTGGGGGGCGGGGGGCCGTTTTTACGCAGTATTTT.

Points on this clonotype: This may arise from a read error, as a much more abundant clone is one base away. The chain recombines TRBV30 with TRBJ1-2, with TRBD1 matching over 9 bases. V trimming: 2 bases; J trimming: 3 bases; junction bases outside the gene matches: 4. The CDR3 consists of 14 residues. Germline CDR1 and CDR2: GTSNPN and SVGIG (reference sequence). DNA for the CDR3: TGTGCCTGGAGTCAGACAGGGGGTGACTATGGCTACACCTTC. As protein: CAWSQTGGDYGYTF. Filled out from reference TRBV30 and TRBJ1-2, the complete variable domain reads SQTIHQWPATLVQPVGSPLSLECTVEGTSNPNLYWYRQAAGRGLQLLFYSVGIGQISSEVPQNLSASRPQDRQFILSSKKLLLSDSGFYLCAWSQTGGDYGYTFGSGTRLTVV.

This clonotype was recorded many times. CDR3 nucleotides: TGTGCCAGCAGCTTGGGAAAGACCCAGTACTTC. Its translation is CASSLGKTQYF. J is TRBJ2-5 and V is TRBV7-2; D gene ambiguous. The germline gives CDR1 SGHTA, CDR2 FQGNSA. CDR3 length: 11 residues. With 3 bases removed from V and 6 bases from J, the gap between germline ends came to 5 bases.